This T cell receptor beta chain is from a study of blood T cell repertoires in COVID-19. Study-level information: Acute and convalescent COVID-19 samples came from the United States, Italy and Spain. PBMCs, B-cell-depleted T cells, or T cells provided the cDNA or gDNA that made up the material.

About this clone itself: Additional DNA sequences in this sample encode the identical CDR3.

The J segment lost 4 bases and the V segment lost 6 bases, leaving 2 bases of the junction unmatched. The V gene's germline CDR1 is SNHLY and CDR2 FYNNEI. This CDR3 is built from 13 residues. In the source study's methods: Amplification with reference gene primers provided the estimates of nucleated cell counts. Sequencing used immunoSEQ multiplex PCR; TCRdb keeps in-frame clones, though not all of them. V and J calls and clone size are given by that table; D and trimming were obtained from the DNA. The table shows 150,000 to 190,000 clones, with 76% occurring only once. The sequencing sample was made of peripheral blood. The rearrangement uses TRBV2 and TRBJ2-5; 10 positions match TRBD1. The sequence came from a woman aged 80 or over with acute or convalescent COVID-19. CDR3 nucleotides: TGTGCCAGCAGCCGGGACAGGGGAGAGACCCAGTACTTC. This codes for CASSRDRGETQYF.